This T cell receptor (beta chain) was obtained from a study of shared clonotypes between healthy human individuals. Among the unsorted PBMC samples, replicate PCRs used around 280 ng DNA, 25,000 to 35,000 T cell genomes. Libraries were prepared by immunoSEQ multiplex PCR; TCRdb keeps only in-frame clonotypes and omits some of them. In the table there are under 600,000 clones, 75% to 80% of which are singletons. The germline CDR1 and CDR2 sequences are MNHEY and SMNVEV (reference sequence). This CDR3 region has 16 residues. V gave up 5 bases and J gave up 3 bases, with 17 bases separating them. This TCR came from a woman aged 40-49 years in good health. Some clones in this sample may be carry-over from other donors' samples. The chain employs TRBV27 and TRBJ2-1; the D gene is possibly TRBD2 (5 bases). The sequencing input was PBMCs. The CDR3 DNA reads TGTGCCAGCAGTCCTGCCCTAGCTGTTTACTACAATGAGCAGTTCTTC. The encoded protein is CASSPALAVYYNEQFF.